A selection of T cell receptor beta chains follows, all from one sample in a study of shared clonotypes between healthy human individuals. Clones were sequenced by immunoSEQ multiplex PCR, and TCRdb holds only the in-frame ones, with some missing. The sample has over 750,000 clones, about 97% seen once. The sample consisted of naive CD8+ T cells sorted from blood. The source is a man aged 25 to 40 in good health. The CDR3 runs from the conserved cysteine through the conserved F or W. A D gene is named only where the DNA matches it firmly. Clone size appears in some rows only: once, few, many, or a class for an expanded clone.

D gene	V gene	clone size	J gene	CDR3 protein	CDR3 DNA
NA	TRBV5-1	NA	TRBJ2-3	CASSLVSGITDTQYF	TGCGCCAGCAGCTTGGTCTCAGGGATCACAGATACGCAGTATTTT
TRBD2	TRBV7-6	NA	TRBJ2-1	CASSLEIGLAGDNEQFF	TGTGCCAGCAGCTTAGAGATCGGGCTAGCGGGGGACAATGAGCAGTTCTTC
TRBD2	TRBV11-2	NA	TRBJ2-1	CASSPPWGLAGVDEQFF	TGTGCCAGCAGCCCACCTTGGGGACTAGCGGGAGTGGATGAGCAGTTCTTC
NA	TRBV29-1	once	TRBJ1-2	CSVEGGAQGYTF	TGCAGCGTCGAGGGAGGCGCCCAAGGCTACACCTTC
TRBD2	TRBV7-8	NA	TRBJ2-4	CASSSGTSRLAKNIQYF	TGTGCCAGCAGCTCCGGGACTAGCAGATTAGCCAAAAACATTCAGTACTTC
TRBD2	TRBV28	NA	TRBJ2-1	CASSFRTSAWDEQFF	TGTGCCAGCAGTTTCCGGACTAGCGCGTGGGATGAGCAGTTCTTC
TRBD2	TRBV9	NA	TRBJ2-3	CASSVYGLAGTDTQYF	TGTGCCAGCAGCGTATACGGACTAGCGGGCACAGATACGCAGTATTTT
TRBD1	TRBV7-8	once	TRBJ1-5	CASSLSAGGVNQPQHF	TGTGCCAGCAGCTTATCGGCAGGGGGCGTGAATCAGCCCCAGCATTTT
NA	TRBV27	NA	TRBJ2-7	CASRMTTLAEQYF	TGTGCCAGCAGAATGACTACCCTCGCCGAGCAGTACTTC
NA	TRBV7-6	NA	TRBJ2-3	CASSSRGGSTDTQYF	TGTGCCAGCAGCTCGAGGGGGGGCTCTACGGATACGCAGTATTTT
NA	TRBV19	NA	TRBJ2-3	CASSIGPNIDTQYF	TGTGCCAGTAGTATTGGCCCGAACATAGATACGCAGTATTTT
TRBD2	TRBV7-9	once	TRBJ2-1	CASSLPQGTSGSDEQFF	TGTGCCAGCAGCTTACCACAAGGGACTAGCGGGAGTGATGAGCAGTTCTTC
NA	TRBV11-1	NA	TRBJ1-1	CASSYEGATEAFF	TGTGCCAGCAGCTACGAAGGAGCCACTGAAGCTTTCTTT
TRBD2	TRBV5-1	once	TRBJ2-1	CASSALGGLAAYNEQFF	TGCGCCAGCAGCGCCTTAGGGGGACTAGCGGCATACAATGAGCAGTTCTTC
NA	TRBV18	NA	TRBJ2-1	CASSPSYNEQFF	TGTGCCAGCTCACCATCCTACAATGAGCAGTTCTTC
TRBD2	TRBV7-2	NA	TRBJ2-1	CASSLEASGVYNEQFF	TGTGCCAGCAGCTTAGAGGCTAGCGGGGTATACAATGAGCAGTTCTTC
TRBD1	TRBV5-1	NA	TRBJ2-1	CASSLGQGPTYNEQFF	TGCGCCAGCAGCTTGGGACAGGGGCCAACCTACAATGAGCAGTTCTTC
TRBD1	TRBV28	NA	TRBJ1-2	CASSLPPGGEVYGYTF	TGTGCCAGCAGTTTACCCCCAGGGGGCGAGGTGTATGGCTACACCTTC
NA	TRBV11-2	NA	TRBJ2-1	CASSLRTLGVPYNEQFF	TGTGCCAGCAGCTTACGGACCTTAGGGGTCCCCTACAATGAGCAGTTCTTC
TRBD1	TRBV25-1	NA	TRBJ2-5	CASSESDRADQETQYF	TGTGCCAGCAGTGAATCGGACAGGGCTGACCAAGAGACCCAGTACTTC
NA	TRBV9	NA	TRBJ1-2	CASSPREANYGYTF	TGTGCCAGCAGCCCCCGTGAGGCTAACTATGGCTACACCTTC
TRBD1	TRBV19	NA	TRBJ2-2	CASSILDRALGLRTGELFF	TGTGCCAGTAGTATCTTGGACAGGGCGTTAGGTCTGAGGACCGGGGAGCTGTTTTTT
NA	TRBV15	NA	TRBJ1-1	CATSRDRAPNTEAFF	TGTGCCACCAGCAGAGATAGGGCTCCGAACACTGAAGCTTTCTTT
TRBD2	TRBV30	NA	TRBJ2-3	CTWSEIGRTDTQYF	TGTACCTGGAGTGAAATCGGGAGGACAGATACGCAGTATTTT
TRBD1	TRBV14	NA	TRBJ1-2	CASSQDEGGHGYTF	TGTGCCAGCAGCCAAGATGAAGGGGGCCATGGCTACACCTTC
TRBD1	TRBV7-9	NA	TRBJ2-2	CASSSQGAGGELFF	TGTGCCAGCAGCTCACAGGGGGCAGGCGGGGAGCTGTTTTTT
NA	TRBV27	NA	TRBJ1-5	CASSLRQNQPQHF	TGTGCCAGCAGTTTACGACAGAATCAGCCCCAGCATTTT
NA	TRBV28	NA	TRBJ1-5	CASSLLARHSGDQPQHF	TGTGCCAGCAGTTTATTAGCACGACATTCCGGAGATCAGCCCCAGCATTTT
TRBD2	TRBV28	NA	TRBJ2-7	CASSFSTGLVSYEQYF	TGTGCCAGCAGTTTTTCCACGGGACTAGTCTCTTACGAGCAGTACTTC
NA	TRBV7-7	NA	TRBJ2-2	CASSPTATGELFF	TGTGCCAGCAGCCCAACAGCTACCGGGGAGCTGTTTTTT
TRBD1	TRBV11-3	few	TRBJ2-7	CASSLRDRGPEQYF	TGTGCCAGCAGCCTTCGGGACAGGGGGCCGGAGCAGTACTTC
NA	TRBV2	NA	TRBJ1-3	CASLSGNTIYF	TGTGCCAGTCTCTCTGGAAACACCATATATTTT
NA	TRBV27	NA	TRBJ2-1	CASKTSNSYNEQFF	TGTGCCAGCAAGACTAGTAACTCCTACAATGAGCAGTTCTTC
NA	TRBV11-3	NA	TRBJ1-1	CASSLGRGSHTEAFF	TGTGCCAGCAGCTTAGGACGGGGGTCCCACACTGAAGCTTTCTTT
NA	TRBV6-6	NA	TRBJ2-7	CASSYTVDGSEQYF	TGTGCCAGCAGTTACACGGTGGATGGCTCCGAGCAGTACTTC
NA	TRBV5-1	NA	TRBJ2-1	CASSLKDGSYNEQFF	TGCGCCAGCAGCTTGAAGGACGGATCCTACAATGAGCAGTTCTTC
TRBD1	TRBV7-6	NA	TRBJ1-5	CASSFSPGQVGQPQHF	TGTGCCAGCAGCTTTAGTCCGGGACAGGTCGGTCAGCCCCAGCATTTT
NA	TRBV27	NA	TRBJ2-7	CASSSRRRDYEQYF	TGTGCCAGCAGTTCTCGACGTCGTGATTACGAGCAGTACTTC
TRBD1	TRBV9	NA	TRBJ2-1	CASSSGQGADAEQFF	TGTGCCAGCAGCTCTGGACAGGGGGCTGATGCTGAGCAGTTCTTC
NA	TRBV18	once	TRBJ2-2	CASSPRNRQNTGELFF	TGTGCCAGCTCACCACGGAACCGGCAGAACACCGGGGAGCTGTTTTTT
TRBD2	TRBV2	NA	TRBJ2-5	CASHPGRGGGTQYF	TGTGCCAGCCATCCCGGCCGGGGGGGAGGGACCCAGTACTTC
TRBD1	TRBV25-1	NA	TRBJ2-5	CAGGDRGSVTQYF	TGTGCCGGGGGAGACAGGGGGTCTGTGACCCAGTACTTC
TRBD2	TRBV6-5	NA	TRBJ2-7	CASSYSKRERPYEQYF	TGTGCCAGCAGTTACTCTAAGCGGGAGCGGCCCTACGAGCAGTACTTC
NA	TRBV29-1	NA	TRBJ1-2	CSVESGNLLGYTF	TGCAGCGTTGAGAGCGGCAATCTTCTTGGCTACACCTTC
NA	TRBV7-6	once	TRBJ1-1	CASTQGRGATEAFF	TGTGCCAGCACCCAAGGACGGGGGGCTACTGAAGCTTTCTTT
NA	TRBV29-1	NA	TRBJ2-7	CSTSGLPPTEQYF	TGCAGCACCTCCGGACTACCCCCTACCGAGCAGTACTTC
NA	TRBV5-6	NA	TRBJ2-2	CASSPFGGNTGELFF	TGTGCCAGCAGCCCCTTTGGGGGCAACACCGGGGAGCTGTTTTTT
TRBD2	TRBV19	NA	TRBJ2-3	CASSLGLADLISSTDTQYF	TGTGCCAGTAGCCTCGGACTAGCGGATTTAATTAGTAGCACAGATACGCAGTATTTT
NA	TRBV7-8	once	TRBJ2-5	CASSPGETQYF	TGTGCCAGCAGCCCCGGGGAGACCCAGTACTTC